This entry lists 23 T cell receptor beta chains sequenced from one sample in a study of blood T cell repertoires in COVID-19. Measured with immunoSEQ multiplex PCR; TCRdb has only the in-frame clones, and not every one. The repertoire holds 150,000 to 200,000 clones, over 80% seen once, with 8.4% in the top ten. What was sequenced was peripheral blood. Receptors were obtained from a woman aged 70-85 years with acute or convalescent COVID-19.

In this sample, this clone turned up once. The chain couples TRBV14 to TRBJ2-1, with 8 bases matching TRBD2. This CDR3 is built from 16 residues. The V gene's germline CDR1 is SGHDN and CDR2 FVKESK. Trimming at V came to 6 bases and at J to 1 base, leaving 8 bases not matched to a gene. The CDR3: CASSHTSGVSYNEQFF. The CDR3, as DNA: TGTGCCAGCAGTCATACTAGCGGCGTTTCCTACAATGAGCAGTTCTTC.

The rearrangement joins TRBV19 to TRBJ2-7; D may be TRBD1 (6 bases). CDR3 length: 15 amino acids. Germline V gives CDR1 LNHDA, CDR2 SQIVND (reference sequence). Deletions cut 0 bases from V and 0 bases from J, with 9 bases between. CDR3 bases: TGTGCCAGTAGTATAGAGGCAGGGGTCTCCTACGAGCAGTACTTC. Amino acid sequence: CASSIEAGVSYEQYF.

V and J are TRBV28 and TRBJ1-4, with D hard to call. Germline CDR1 MDHEN, CDR2 SYDVKM. This CDR3 has 12 amino acids. V lost 2 bases and J 7 bases, leaving 5 bases between the germline ends. The CDR3 loop reads CASSLSFEKLFF. For the CDR3, the DNA is TGTGCCAGCAGTTTAAGCTTTGAAAAACTGTTTTTT.

The J gene is TRBJ2-7, the V gene TRBV19, with 7 bases identical to TRBD1. J gave up 3 bases and V 6 bases, and 8 bases lay outside the gene matches. This CDR3 is 14 amino acids long. Germline CDR1 LNHDA, CDR2 SQIVND (reference sequence). The CDR3 coding sequence is TGTGCCAGTAGCCTGAGACAGGGAAGCTACGAGCAGTACTTC. Its protein is CASSLRQGSYEQYF.

This sequence joins TRBV7-8 and TRBJ2-7; no firm D call. The CDR3 is 11 residues long. Trimming took 0 bases from V and 6 from J, leaving 3 bases between them. Germline V gene lookup returns CDR1 SGHVS and CDR2 FQNEAQ. The DNA for the CDR3 is TGTGCCAGCAGCTTAGCGGCCGAGCAGTACTTC. The encoded protein is CASSLAAEQYF.

The rearrangement joins TRBV7-6 to TRBJ2-7; 12 nucleotides agree with TRBD2. Germline V gives CDR1 SGHVS, CDR2 FNYEAQ. The trim removed 2 bases at V and 0 bases at J, leaving 8 bases unmatched. This CDR3 comprises 18 residues. The DNA of the CDR3 is TGTGCCAGCAGCTTAATCCTAGCGGGAGGGTTTAGCTCCTACGAGCAGTACTTC. It codes for CASSLILAGGFSSYEQYF.

CDR3 region: CASSQNPLPLHF. The CDR3 bases are TGCGCCAGCAGCCAAAATCCCCTGCCCCTCCACTTT. V gene TRBV4-1 combines with J gene TRBJ1-6; D is unclear. The ends were cut back, 2 bases at V and 13 bases at J, with 9 bases in the middle. The CDR3 spans 12 residues. Germline CDR1 reads MGHRA; CDR2 reads YSYEKL.

The rearrangement uses TRBV6-2 or TRBV6-3 and TRBJ1-1; 8 nucleotides align to TRBD1. Germline trimming cut 5 bases from V and 5 bases from J; bases unmatched to any gene: 10. The CDR3 is 15 amino acids. CDR1 is MNHEY, CDR2 SVGEGT, per germline. CDR3 nucleotides: TGTGCCAGCAGTCGCGGTGGACAGGGAGAAACTGAAGCTTTCTTT. It encodes CASSRGGQGETEAFF.

V gene TRBV7-2 combines with J gene TRBJ1-5; 9 bases fit TRBD1. Germline V gives CDR1 SGHTA, CDR2 FQGNSA. Unmatched junction bases numbered 3, after V lost 0 bases and J lost 3 bases. The CDR3 extends over 16 amino acids. The CDR3 spells CASSLAGTGINQPQHF. DNA for the CDR3: TGTGCCAGCAGCTTAGCCGGGACAGGGATCAATCAGCCCCAGCATTTT.

The CDR3 is CASSPPGRVDEQFF. CDR3 DNA sequence: TGTGCCAGCTCACCACCGGGCAGGGTCGATGAGCAGTTCTTC. V is TRBV18 and J is TRBJ2-1, with D maybe TRBD1 (5 bases). Germline-derived CDR1 and CDR2 are KGHSH and LQKENI. V lost 0 bases and J lost 8, with 11 bases in between. This CDR3 spans 14 amino acids.

The V and J genes are TRBV12-5 and TRBJ1-1; 7 positions agree with TRBD1. This CDR3 region has 16 residues. The germline gives CDR1 LGHNT, CDR2 FRNRAP. V was clipped by 5 bases and J by 6 bases; unmatched bases: 15. In DNA form, the CDR3 reads TGTGCTAGTGGTCATTTCAGGGGGAGCGTGACGGCTGAAGCTTTCTTT. Its translation: CASGHFRGSVTAEAFF.

The chain recombines TRBV2 with TRBJ1-6; weak D call: TRBD1 (6 bases). Germline CDR1 SNHLY, CDR2 FYNNEI. With 5 bases removed from V and 6 bases from J, the gap between germline ends came to 14 bases. This CDR3 has 15 residues. This CDR3 is CASSLRDNINSPLHF. The CDR3 bases are TGTGCCAGCAGTCTCCGGGACAACATTAATTCACCCCTCCACTTT.

CDR3 DNA: TGTGCCATCAGTGAGGGACAGCGCTCTGGAAACACCATATATTTT. Amino acid sequence: CAISEGQRSGNTIYF. The chain carries TRBV10-3 and TRBJ1-3; a possible D gene is TRBD1 (6 bases). Per germline, CDR1 ENHRY and CDR2 SYGVKD. The CDR3 covers 15 residues. The V end was cut by 2 bases, the J end by 0 bases, with 8 bases between.

The chain recombines TRBV28 with TRBJ2-7; 12 bases are shared with TRBD2. V trimming: 7 bases; J trimming: 5 bases; junction bases outside the gene matches: 12. This CDR3 contains 16 residues. Germline values: CDR1 MDHEN, CDR2 SYDVKM. The CDR3 region is CASKGLAGLGADEQYF. The CDR3, as DNA: TGTGCCAGCAAGGGACTAGCGGGTCTGGGCGCTGACGAGCAGTACTTC.

The rearrangement links TRBV15 to TRBJ2-5; tentatively, D is TRBD2 (6 bases). The CDR3 consists of 15 residues. The germline gives CDR1 LNHNV, CDR2 YYDKDF (reference sequence). Trimming left V 2 bases short and J 3 bases short, with 13 bases between. In DNA, the CDR3 is TGTGCCACCAGCAGAAGCCCGGGACTTGAAGAGACCCAGTACTTC. Translated, it gives CATSRSPGLEETQYF.

The chain has TRBV5-1 and TRBJ2-2, with a weak D call TRBD2 (6 bases). The ends were cut back, 5 bases at V and 6 bases at J, with 17 bases in the middle. The CDR3 spans 15 residues. Germline CDR1 SGHRS, CDR2 YFSETQ. CDR3 region: CASSESSVYSGELFF. CDR3 coding DNA: TGCGCCAGCAGTGAGTCTAGCGTTTACTCCGGGGAGCTGTTTTTT.

Written as DNA, the CDR3 is TGCGCCAGCAGCTTGTCAGGGTCTGGAAACACCATATATTTT. It specifies CASSLSGSGNTIYF. The rearrangement links TRBV5-1 to TRBJ1-3; a weak D match, TRBD1 (5 bases). The CDR3 covers 14 residues. CDR1 is SGHRS and CDR2 is YFSETQ in the germline V gene. V lost 1 base to trimming and J lost 1 base, with 6 bases between them.

The chain has TRBV19 and TRBJ2-5; 12 bases are a match to TRBD1. The germline gives CDR1 LNHDA, CDR2 SQIVND (reference sequence). The CDR3 has 15 residues. The V and J ends lost 3 bases and 5 bases, in that order; junction bases with no gene match: 4. The CDR3 bases are TGTGCCAGTAGTATCGGGACAGGGGGCGGGGAGACCCAGTACTTC. It is translated as CASSIGTGGGETQYF.

The J gene is TRBJ1-2, the V gene TRBV6-5; D call uncertain. CDR1 and CDR2 (germline): MNHEY, SVGAGI. V lost 0 bases and J 2 bases, leaving 7 bases between the germline ends. This CDR3 spans 14 amino acids. The CDR3 spells CASSYSPLNYGYTF. CDR3 DNA: TGTGCCAGCAGTTACTCCCCATTGAACTATGGCTACACCTTC.

This clone has only a few counts. This chain connects TRBV27 to TRBJ1-5, with a weak D call TRBD1 (5 bases). This CDR3 has 15 amino acids. Germline loops: CDR1 MNHEY, CDR2 SMNVEV (reference sequence). The V gene lost 6 bases and the J gene lost 1 base, with 13 bases spanning the gap. The CDR3 sequence: CASSLTQGSNQPQHF. The CDR3 DNA follows: TGTGCCAGCAGCCTGACCCAGGGAAGCAATCAGCCCCAGCATTTT.

The CDR3 region has the DNA TGTGCCAGCAGTTCGGGAGGAGCCTACTATGGCTACACCTTC. The encoded protein is CASSSGGAYYGYTF. The chain couples TRBV2 to TRBJ1-2; D unresolved. Germline CDR1 reads SNHLY; CDR2 reads FYNNEI. Deletions cut 5 bases from V and 3 bases from J, with 13 bases between. This CDR3 contains 14 residues.

This clone was observed a single time. The chain employs TRBV7-9 and TRBJ2-1; 8 bases are a match to TRBD2. Germline CDR1 is SEHNR and CDR2 is FQNEAQ (reference sequence). CDR3 length equals 15 residues. Trimming removed 5 bases from V and 2 bases from J; junction bases left unmatched: 5. The CDR3 nucleotides read TGTGCCAGCAGCCTCACTAGCGGACCCTACAATGAGCAGTTCTTC. It yields the protein CASSLTSGPYNEQFF.

The chain links TRBV5-8 to TRBJ2-7; 7 positions agree with TRBD1. V lost 4 bases, J lost 0 bases, and 7 bases stayed unmatched. This CDR3 is built from 15 residues. Germline lookup yields CDR1 SGHTS and CDR2 YDEGEE. CDR3 DNA sequence: TGTGCCAGCAGCCTTATCGGGGACAGCTCCTACGAGCAGTACTTC. Amino acids: CASSLIGDSSYEQYF.